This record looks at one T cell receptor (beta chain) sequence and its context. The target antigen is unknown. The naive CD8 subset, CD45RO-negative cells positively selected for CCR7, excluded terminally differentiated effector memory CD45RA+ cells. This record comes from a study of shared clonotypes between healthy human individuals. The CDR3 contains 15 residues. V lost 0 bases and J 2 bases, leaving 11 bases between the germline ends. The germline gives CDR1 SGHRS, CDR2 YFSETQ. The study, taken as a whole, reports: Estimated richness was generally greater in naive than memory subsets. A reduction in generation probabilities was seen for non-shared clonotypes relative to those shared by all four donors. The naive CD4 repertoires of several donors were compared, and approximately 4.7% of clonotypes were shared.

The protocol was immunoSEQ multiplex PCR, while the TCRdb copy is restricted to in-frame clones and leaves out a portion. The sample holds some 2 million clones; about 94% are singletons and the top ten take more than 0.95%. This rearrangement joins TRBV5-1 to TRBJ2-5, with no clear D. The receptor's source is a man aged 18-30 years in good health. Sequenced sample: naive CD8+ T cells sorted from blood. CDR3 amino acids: CASSLVTPLQETQYF. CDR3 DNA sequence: TGCGCCAGCAGCTTGGTGACACCTTTACAAGAGACCCAGTACTTC.